Reported below is one T cell receptor beta chain. The sample is drawn from a study of T-cell memory formation after mild COVID-19. CDR3 size: 14 residues. TCRdb redid the calling of the 5' RACE reads with MiXCR, one entry per CDR3 protein. The table shows 450,000 to 650,000 distinct CDR3 sequences, with about 22% occurring only once. The sequence was obtained from an adult woman who had mild COVID-19 (a few samples of this study predate the infection). Cell type and time point are not known. V and J are TRBV21-1 and TRBJ2-7. TRBV21-1 is a known pseudogene. The sample comprised PBMCs or a T cell subset sorted from them (not recorded which). CDR3 nucleotide sequence: TGTGCCAGCAGCAAAAACCGCCAATCCTACGAGCAGTACTTC. This gives the protein CASSKNRQSYEQYF.